This T cell receptor beta chain emerged from a study of Graves' ophthalmopathy and Graves' hyperthyroidism. Study details: Before any treatment was given, at initial diagnosis, peripheral blood was collected. Study observations and caveats: In blood, most expanded thyroid clonotypes above 0.001 frequency were also detected.

Researchers took RNA transcripts and amplified TCR beta CDR3 regions from them. First-round RT-PCR with HTBI primers preceded a second-round multiplex PCR. MiXCR, run by TCRdb on the multiplex PCR reads, gives a single entry per CDR3 protein. The table records under 800,000 distinct CDR3 sequences, around a fifth of them present only once. A remark on this clonotype: As yet, its antigen is unknown.

The CDR3 is 14 amino acids. The V gene end was trimmed by 4 bases and the J gene end by 6 bases; junction bases not matched to a gene: 5. Germline lookup yields CDR1 SGHTA and CDR2 FQGTGA. Sequenced material: peripheral blood. The sequence came from a young woman with stable Graves' hyperthyroidism. Some clones in this sample may be carry-over from other donors' samples. This chain connects TRBV7-3 to TRBJ1-2; the match to TRBD1 covers 10 bases. The CDR3 here is CASSSGQGFDGYTF. CDR3 nucleotide sequence: TGTGCCAGCAGCTCGGGACAGGGGTTCGATGGCTACACCTTC.